The clone carrying this T cell receptor beta chain was found many times. Its specificity is not known. This entry comes from a study of T cells after yellow fever vaccination. Findings and limits, study-wide: Weaker, the secondary response had a peak occurring faster, on day 5 versus 15. Reappearing after the booster were most of the clones from primary vaccination (roughly 95% CD4, 75% to 90% CD8).

TCRdb processed the 5' RACE reads anew with MiXCR; each CDR3 protein has one entry. The sample has roughly 120,000 distinct CDR3 sequences; approximately 8.4% are singletons. CDR3 length: 16 residues. Germline V gene sequence: CDR1 SGDLS, CDR2 YYNGEE. With V trimmed by 0 bases and J by 4 bases, 5 bases remained unmatched. Here the sequenced sample was CD8+ T cells sorted from PBMCs, taken 45 days after the yellow fever booster vaccination. The chain is built from TRBV9 and TRBJ2-5; 11 nucleotides align to TRBD2. The TCR sequence derives from a man aged 25-40 years who received the YFV17D yellow fever vaccine. The CDR3 DNA reads TGTGCCAGCAGCGTAGTTACTAGCGGGAGTGCAGAGACCCAGTACTTC. Encoded protein: CASSVVTSGSAETQYF.